The source of this TCR beta chain is a study of neurological immune-mediated disorders. Study-wide findings and caveats: Sharing of CDR3 amino acid sequences among expanded clones across subjects was absent, suggesting private repertoires in all groups.

The making of cDNA relied on 5'RACE with 10-nucleotide random UMIs. Over 160 million TCR-beta sequences, together covering 15-18 subjects, were produced by every individual sequencing run that was carried out. TCRdb re-called the 5' RACE reads with MiXCR, one entry per CDR3 protein. This table holds roughly 75,000 distinct CDR3 sequences, 2% to 3% found once. The study built unsorted libraries from 2 million PBMCs kept at -80 C. This CDR3 contains 10 residues. Germline V gene data show CDR1 as DFQATT and CDR2 as SNEGSKA (reference sequence). Trimming took off 3 bases at V and 10 bases at J, with 8 bases between the two ends. This clonotype was observed many times. Its antigen is not known.

The receptor was isolated from a woman younger than 45 with multiple sclerosis. Input material: PBMCs. J is TRBJ2-3 and V is TRBV20-1; D gene uncertain. The CDR3: CSASAVAQYF. The CDR3 nucleotides are TGCAGTGCTAGCGCGGTAGCGCAGTATTTT.